The rows below give T cell receptor beta chains drawn from one sample of a study of Ad26.COV2.S vaccination and SARS-CoV-2 variants. Measured with immunoSEQ multiplex PCR; TCRdb has only the in-frame clones, and not every one. The data show about 380,000 clones, 83% seen once. Material: peripheral blood, obtained in a trial of Ad26.COV2.S vaccine versus placebo. All receptors come from a person between 18 and 60 years old who received the Ad26.COV2.S COVID-19 vaccine or a placebo. Each CDR3 is given with its conserved first and last residue. Fields, in order: D gene, V gene, J gene, clone size, CDR3 protein, CDR3 DNA. A D gene is named only where the DNA matches it firmly. Clone size, where shown, is once, few, many, or a class for clones that have expanded.

D gene: .
V gene: TRBV6-2/TRBV6-3
J gene: TRBJ1-5
clone size: .
CDR3 protein: CASSRSFQENQPQHF
CDR3 DNA: TGTGCCAGCAGCCGCTCCTTTCAGGAGAATCAGCCCCAGCATTTT

D gene: .
V gene: TRBV6-4
J gene: TRBJ1-1
clone size: few
CDR3 protein: CASSEWGGEAEPNTEAFF
CDR3 DNA: TGTGCCAGCAGCGAGTGGGGGGGAGAAGCAGAACCGAACACTGAAGCTTTCTTT

D gene: .
V gene: TRBV7-3
J gene: TRBJ1-3
clone size: .
CDR3 protein: CASSFGLRNPSGNTIYF
CDR3 DNA: TGTGCCAGCAGCTTTGGGCTTCGAAACCCCTCTGGAAACACCATATATTTT

D gene: .
V gene: TRBV3-1/TRBV3-2
J gene: TRBJ2-5
clone size: once
CDR3 protein: CASSQAWGAETQYF
CDR3 DNA: TGTGCCAGCAGCCAAGCTTGGGGGGCGGAGACCCAGTACTTC

D gene: TRBD2
V gene: TRBV27
J gene: TRBJ2-7
clone size: few
CDR3 protein: CASGYPGDYSSYEQYF
CDR3 DNA: TGTGCCAGCGGATACCCCGGGGACTATAGCTCCTACGAGCAGTACTTC

D gene: .
V gene: TRBV6-5
J gene: TRBJ2-6
clone size: .
CDR3 protein: CASMRVGANVLTF
CDR3 DNA: TGTGCCAGTATGCGGGTCGGGGCCAACGTCCTGACTTTC

D gene: .
V gene: TRBV6-5
J gene: TRBJ2-3
clone size: .
CDR3 protein: CASSYQGGTQYF
CDR3 DNA: TGTGCCAGCAGTTACCAGGGGGGTACGCAGTATTTT

D gene: TRBD1
V gene: TRBV6-5
J gene: TRBJ2-5
clone size: .
CDR3 protein: CASSSGPGGTQYF
CDR3 DNA: TGTGCCAGCAGTTCCGGACCAGGGGGGACCCAGTACTTC

D gene: .
V gene: TRBV4-3
J gene: TRBJ1-4
clone size: once
CDR3 protein: CASSRSGTSLNEKLFF
CDR3 DNA: TGCGCCAGCAGCCGATCCGGGACAAGCCTCAATGAAAAACTGTTTTTT

D gene: .
V gene: TRBV2
J gene: TRBJ2-1
clone size: .
CDR3 protein: CASSGDQGQNEQFF
CDR3 DNA: TGTGCCAGCAGTGGTGACCAGGGGCAAAATGAGCAGTTCTTC

D gene: TRBD1
V gene: TRBV2
J gene: TRBJ2-3
clone size: .
CDR3 protein: CASSWDRQTTDTQYF
CDR3 DNA: TGTGCCAGCAGTTGGGACAGGCAAACAACAGATACGCAGTATTTT

D gene: TRBD2
V gene: TRBV7-2
J gene: TRBJ2-1
clone size: .
CDR3 protein: CASSLDRAGGSDEQFF
CDR3 DNA: TGTGCCAGCAGCTTAGATCGAGCGGGGGGCAGCGATGAGCAGTTCTTC

D gene: .
V gene: TRBV5-4
J gene: TRBJ1-6
clone size: .
CDR3 protein: CASSFRGNSPLHF
CDR3 DNA: TGTGCCAGCAGCTTTCGGGGTAATTCACCCCTCCACTTT

D gene: TRBD2
V gene: TRBV6-1
J gene: TRBJ2-3
clone size: .
CDR3 protein: CASSALGFGTGGEDTQYF
CDR3 DNA: TGTGCCAGCAGTGCACTGGGGTTTGGGACGGGGGGGGAGGATACGCAGTATTTT

D gene: .
V gene: TRBV12-3/TRBV12-4
J gene: TRBJ1-4
clone size: .
CDR3 protein: CASRGTGDEKLFF
CDR3 DNA: TGTGCCAGCAGAGGAACAGGAGACGAAAAACTGTTTTTT

D gene: .
V gene: TRBV6-5
J gene: TRBJ1-1
clone size: .
CDR3 protein: CASRFQENTEAFF
CDR3 DNA: TGTGCCAGCAGATTTCAGGAGAACACTGAAGCTTTCTTT

D gene: .
V gene: TRBV25-1
J gene: TRBJ2-1
clone size: .
CDR3 protein: CASREGRQFF
CDR3 DNA: TGTGCCAGTAGAGAGGGAAGGCAGTTCTTC

D gene: TRBD2
V gene: TRBV7-6
J gene: TRBJ2-1
clone size: .
CDR3 protein: CASTPPAWRGGSSYNEQFF
CDR3 DNA: TGTGCCAGCACCCCCCCCGCGTGGCGGGGGGGGAGCTCCTACAATGAGCAGTTCTTC

D gene: .
V gene: TRBV4-1
J gene: TRBJ2-2
clone size: .
CDR3 protein: CASSPRDLRTGELFF
CDR3 DNA: TGCGCCAGCAGCCCGCGGGACTTGAGAACCGGGGAGCTGTTTTTT

D gene: .
V gene: TRBV29-1
J gene: TRBJ1-2
clone size: .
CDR3 protein: CSVDRAREYGYTF
CDR3 DNA: TGCAGCGTTGACAGGGCTCGGGAGTATGGCTACACCTTC

D gene: .
V gene: TRBV18
J gene: TRBJ2-5
clone size: .
CDR3 protein: CASSPVQETQYF
CDR3 DNA: TGTGCCAGCTCACCGGTTCAAGAGACCCAGTACTTC

D gene: .
V gene: TRBV7-9
J gene: TRBJ1-1
clone size: .
CDR3 protein: CASSLGENTEAFF
CDR3 DNA: TGTGCCAGCAGCTTAGGCGAGAACACTGAAGCTTTCTTT

D gene: .
V gene: TRBV9
J gene: TRBJ1-1
clone size: .
CDR3 protein: CASSVGSRLNTEAFF
CDR3 DNA: TGTGCCAGCAGCGTAGGTTCCAGGCTAAACACTGAAGCTTTCTTT

D gene: .
V gene: TRBV6-5
J gene: TRBJ1-2
clone size: .
CDR3 protein: CASSPDGNYGYTF
CDR3 DNA: TGTGCCAGCAGTCCGGACGGAAACTATGGCTACACCTTC

D gene: .
V gene: TRBV27
J gene: TRBJ2-3
clone size: .
CDR3 protein: CASSKMGDTQYF
CDR3 DNA: TGTGCCAGCAGTAAAATGGGAGATACGCAGTATTTT

D gene: .
V gene: TRBV30
J gene: TRBJ1-6
clone size: few
CDR3 protein: CAWGRDGRIWNSPLHF
CDR3 DNA: TGTGCCTGGGGGAGGGACGGGAGAATATGGAATTCACCCCTCCACTTT

D gene: .
V gene: TRBV4-1
J gene: TRBJ1-6
clone size: .
CDR3 protein: CASSQEPQGLGSPLHF
CDR3 DNA: TGCGCCAGCAGCCAAGAGCCACAGGGCCTCGGTTCACCCCTCCACTTT

D gene: TRBD1
V gene: TRBV19
J gene: TRBJ2-3
clone size: once
CDR3 protein: CASSEAGGGNTQYF
CDR3 DNA: TGTGCCAGTAGTGAAGCAGGGGGCGGGAATACGCAGTATTTT

D gene: .
V gene: TRBV6-6
J gene: TRBJ1-3
clone size: .
CDR3 protein: CASRQDSGNTIYF
CDR3 DNA: TGTGCCAGCAGACAGGATTCTGGAAACACCATATATTTT

D gene: .
V gene: TRBV7-9
J gene: TRBJ1-4
clone size: .
CDR3 protein: CASSLRGLPNEKLFF
CDR3 DNA: TGTGCCAGCAGCTTAAGGGGCCTACCCAATGAAAAACTGTTTTTT

D gene: .
V gene: TRBV7-2
J gene: TRBJ1-5
clone size: .
CDR3 protein: CASVPSGRYQPQHF
CDR3 DNA: TGTGCCAGCGTACCCTCGGGCAGATATCAGCCCCAGCATTTT

D gene: .
V gene: TRBV11-2
J gene: TRBJ1-6
clone size: few
CDR3 protein: CASSLDPLRGSPLHF
CDR3 DNA: TGTGCCAGCAGCTTAGACCCCCTCCGGGGTTCACCCCTCCACTTT

D gene: .
V gene: TRBV5-4
J gene: TRBJ1-4
clone size: .
CDR3 protein: CASSAEERGADEKLFF
CDR3 DNA: TGTGCCAGCAGCGCAGAGGAGCGGGGGGCGGATGAAAAACTGTTTTTT

D gene: TRBD2
V gene: TRBV29-1
J gene: TRBJ2-3
clone size: .
CDR3 protein: CSVARGLGFADTQYF
CDR3 DNA: TGCAGCGTTGCACGTGGACTAGGATTTGCAGATACGCAGTATTTT

D gene: TRBD1
V gene: TRBV27
J gene: TRBJ2-7
clone size: .
CDR3 protein: CASSFSGTADYEQYF
CDR3 DNA: TGTGCCAGCAGTTTCTCGGGGACAGCCGATTACGAGCAGTACTTC

D gene: TRBD1
V gene: TRBV4-2
J gene: TRBJ1-3
clone size: few
CDR3 protein: CASSPTGEKGNTIYF
CDR3 DNA: TGTGCCAGCAGCCCGACAGGGGAGAAAGGAAACACCATATATTTT

D gene: .
V gene: TRBV6-5
J gene: TRBJ1-3
clone size: .
CDR3 protein: CASSYSGHSSGNTIYF
CDR3 DNA: TGTGCCAGCAGTTACTCGGGACACTCCTCTGGAAACACCATATATTTT

D gene: .
V gene: TRBV15
J gene: TRBJ1-6
clone size: .
CDR3 protein: CATSRDVTANSPLHF
CDR3 DNA: TGTGCCACCAGCAGAGATGTGACAGCGAATTCACCCCTCCACTTT

D gene: .
V gene: TRBV6-5
J gene: TRBJ2-7
clone size: .
CDR3 protein: CASSYSRRGNYEQYF
CDR3 DNA: TGTGCCAGCAGTTACTCGCGACGGGGGAATTACGAGCAGTACTTC

D gene: TRBD2
V gene: TRBV15
J gene: TRBJ2-5
clone size: .
CDR3 protein: CATSRREGSETQYF
CDR3 DNA: TGTGCCACCAGCAGAAGGGAGGGGTCGGAGACCCAGTACTTC

D gene: .
V gene: TRBV3-1/TRBV3-2
J gene: TRBJ2-7
clone size: .
CDR3 protein: CASPHEQYF
CDR3 DNA: TGTGCCAGCCCCCACGAGCAGTACTTC

D gene: TRBD1
V gene: TRBV15
J gene: TRBJ2-5
clone size: .
CDR3 protein: CATSRSRGSVVETQYF
CDR3 DNA: TGTGCCACCAGCAGGTCCAGGGGGTCGGTAGTAGAGACCCAGTACTTC

D gene: .
V gene: TRBV15
J gene: TRBJ2-7
clone size: .
CDR3 protein: CATSESYLGGYEQYF
CDR3 DNA: TGTGCCACCAGCGAGAGTTACCTGGGGGGATACGAGCAGTACTTC

D gene: .
V gene: TRBV19
J gene: TRBJ1-4
clone size: .
CDR3 protein: CASSRLGKSKEKLFF
CDR3 DNA: TGTGCCAGTAGTCGTCTGGGGAAATCAAAGGAAAAACTGTTTTTT

D gene: TRBD2
V gene: TRBV6-5
J gene: TRBJ2-2
clone size: .
CDR3 protein: CASSYRAGVNTGELFF
CDR3 DNA: TGTGCCAGCAGTTACCGAGCGGGAGTGAACACCGGGGAGCTGTTTTTT

D gene: .
V gene: TRBV6-5
J gene: TRBJ1-1
clone size: .
CDR3 protein: CASVPLVAEAFF
CDR3 DNA: TGTGCCAGCGTCCCGTTGGTGGCTGAAGCTTTCTTT

D gene: TRBD1
V gene: TRBV5-1
J gene: TRBJ1-1
clone size: .
CDR3 protein: CASSFERQGAMTEAFF
CDR3 DNA: TGCGCCAGCAGCTTCGAAAGACAGGGGGCAATGACTGAAGCTTTCTTT

D gene: .
V gene: TRBV12-3/TRBV12-4
J gene: TRBJ1-1
clone size: few
CDR3 protein: CASSFQRNTEAFF
CDR3 DNA: TGTGCCAGCAGTTTTCAGAGAAACACTGAAGCTTTCTTT

D gene: .
V gene: TRBV24-1
J gene: TRBJ2-3
clone size: .
CDR3 protein: CATSHPGADTQYF
CDR3 DNA: TGTGCCACCAGCCACCCCGGGGCGGATACGCAGTATTTT

D gene: .
V gene: TRBV13
J gene: TRBJ2-5
clone size: .
CDR3 protein: CASSSFRARADQETQYF
CDR3 DNA: TGTGCCAGCAGCTCCTTCAGGGCGAGGGCGGACCAAGAGACCCAGTACTTC

D gene: .
V gene: TRBV9
J gene: TRBJ2-7
clone size: .
CDR3 protein: CASSVAGRSYEQYF
CDR3 DNA: TGTGCCAGCAGCGTAGCGGGACGCTCCTACGAGCAGTACTTC

D gene: .
V gene: TRBV5-1
J gene: TRBJ1-4
clone size: .
CDR3 protein: CASSPGTGTEKLFF
CDR3 DNA: TGCGCCAGCAGCCCCGGGACGGGAACTGAAAAACTGTTTTTT

D gene: .
V gene: TRBV5-5
J gene: TRBJ2-3
clone size: .
CDR3 protein: CASSPLTGADTQYF
CDR3 DNA: TGTGCCAGCAGCCCCCTAACCGGGGCAGATACGCAGTATTTT

D gene: .
V gene: TRBV27
J gene: TRBJ1-4
clone size: .
CDR3 protein: CASRTTTGSNEKLFF
CDR3 DNA: TGTGCCAGCAGGACCACCACAGGGTCCAATGAAAAACTGTTTTTT

D gene: .
V gene: TRBV6-5
J gene: TRBJ1-4
clone size: .
CDR3 protein: CASSYAGKKLFF
CDR3 DNA: TGTGCCAGCAGTTACGCCGGGAAAAAACTGTTTTTT

D gene: .
V gene: TRBV5-6
J gene: TRBJ2-2
clone size: .
CDR3 protein: CASSLGTRVAGELFF
CDR3 DNA: TGTGCCAGCAGCTTGGGTACTAGGGTAGCCGGGGAGCTGTTTTTT

D gene: .
V gene: TRBV11-2
J gene: TRBJ2-1
clone size: .
CDR3 protein: CASSLGPRSEQFF
CDR3 DNA: TGTGCCAGCAGCTTAGGCCCGCGCTCTGAGCAGTTCTTC

D gene: TRBD2
V gene: TRBV7-2
J gene: TRBJ2-7
clone size: .
CDR3 protein: CASSGRAGGSYEQYF
CDR3 DNA: TGTGCCAGCAGCGGGAGAGCGGGGGGTTCCTACGAGCAGTACTTC

D gene: .
V gene: TRBV5-1
J gene: TRBJ2-3
clone size: .
CDR3 protein: CASSLGGVWTDTQYF
CDR3 DNA: TGCGCCAGCAGCTTGGGTGGGGTTTGGACAGATACGCAGTATTTT

D gene: .
V gene: TRBV18
J gene: TRBJ2-3
clone size: .
CDR3 protein: CASSPSRGVTDTQYF
CDR3 DNA: TGTGCCAGCTCACCCTCGCGGGGAGTCACAGATACGCAGTATTTT